The clone carrying this T cell receptor beta chain was seen once. As yet, its antigen is unknown. The sample originates from a study of long-term antiretroviral therapy in people with HIV. Study context: The 2015 immediate-ART recommendation came about a decade after the earliest samples. Study conclusions and caveats: Missing from the dataset were any data on ART adherence, viral resistance or therapy changes.

Researchers ran immunoSEQ v3.0 at survey level. The study targeted roughly 35,000-50,000 T-cell genomes per sample in sequencing. The table came from immunoSEQ multiplex PCR; TCRdb's copy has only in-frame clones and leaves some out. This table holds around 25,000 clones, around four fifths found once. This clonotype originated in a man aged 18 to 29 with HIV. The sequenced sample was unsorted PBMCs, obtained 3 years after starting antiretroviral therapy.

The CDR3 spells CASSLVAGATGELFF. In DNA, the CDR3 is TGCGCCAGCAGCTTGGTGGCAGGGGCCACCGGGGAGCTGTTTTTT. The chain is built from TRBV5-1 and TRBJ2-2, with D possibly matching TRBD1 (6 bases). CDR1 is SGHRS, CDR2 YFSETQ, per germline. V gave up 0 bases and J gave up 4 bases, with 10 bases separating them. The CDR3 is made up of 15 amino acids.